These 24 T cell receptor beta chains were sequenced from one sample in a study of radiotherapy plus CTLA-4 blockade in lung cancer. Only in-frame clones appear in the TCRdb table, and some are missing; sequencing was by immunoSEQ multiplex PCR. This sample has roughly 97,000 clones, with 60% to 75% found just once. The material was peripheral blood, obtained from a patient treated with radiotherapy plus ipilimumab. The receptors were sampled from a human donor with non-small cell lung cancer who had a partial response to radiotherapy plus ipilimumab. Some clones in this sample may be carry-over from other donors' samples.

The CDR3 sequence is CSADTNYGYTF. In DNA form, the CDR3 reads TGCAGTGCGGACACGAACTATGGCTACACCTTC. The chain combines TRBV20-1 with TRBJ1-2; tentatively, D is TRBD1 (5 bases). The CDR3 runs to 11 residues. Germline V gene sequence: CDR1 DFQATT, CDR2 SNEGSKA (reference sequence). Trimming took 6 bases from V and 2 from J, leaving 7 bases between them.

The chain combines TRBV18 with TRBJ2-7; TRBD2 aligns across 8 bases. The germline V gene encodes CDR1 KGHSH and CDR2 LQKENI. V dropped 2 bases and J dropped 6; count of bases not matched to a gene: 9. This CDR3 has 15 amino acids. The CDR3 DNA follows: TGTGCCAGCTCACCATTCTCGGGGGGGCCGGTCGAGCAGTACTTC. This sequence encodes CASSPFSGGPVEQYF.

The gene calls are TRBV27 and TRBJ1-5; 7 nucleotides align to TRBD1. The V gene's germline CDR1 is MNHEY and CDR2 SMNVEV (reference sequence). J was trimmed by 0 bases and V by 4 bases; bases with no gene match: 9. This CDR3 region has 17 residues. The CDR3 coding sequence is TGTGCCAGCAGTTCGCCCGGGACAGCTTATAGCAATCAGCCCCAGCATTTT. The encoded protein is CASSSPGTAYSNQPQHF.

This clone was counted a few times. V gene TRBV12-5 combines with J gene TRBJ2-1; 10 bases are shared with TRBD2. Germline V CDR1 and CDR2: LGHNT, FRNRAP. The CDR3 contains 21 residues. Germline trimming cut 5 bases from V and 7 bases from J; bases unmatched to any gene: 26. CDR3 sequence reads: CASGQQVTAGLTSGLNNEQFF. The CDR3, as DNA: TGTGCTAGTGGTCAGCAAGTGACCGCAGGGCTGACTAGCGGGTTGAATAATGAGCAGTTCTTC.

This clone has just a few counts. The V call is TRBV9, the J call TRBJ2-4; tentative D call: TRBD1 (7 bases). Germline V lookup: CDR1 SGDLS, CDR2 YYNGEE. CDR3 length equals 16 residues. The ends were cut back, 0 bases at V and 1 base at J, with 11 bases in the middle. Here the CDR3 reads CASSVAPGGAKNIQYF. The CDR3 coding sequence is TGTGCCAGCAGCGTAGCCCCAGGGGGGGCCAAAAACATTCAGTACTTC.

The rearrangement uses TRBV4-1 and TRBJ2-1; TRBD2 aligns across 12 bases. V gave up 4 bases and J gave up 1 base; unmatched junction bases: 8. Looked up from germline, CDR1 is MGHRA and CDR2 is YSYEKL. There are 18 residues in the CDR3. As DNA, the CDR3 is TGCGCCAGCAGCCGGGACCCACTAGCGGGAGGATCCTACAATGAGCAGTTCTTC. This gives the protein CASSRDPLAGGSYNEQFF.

V usage is TRBV28 and J usage is TRBJ2-5, with TRBD2 matching over 7 bases. This CDR3 is built from 16 residues. Germline CDR1 reads MDHEN; CDR2 reads SYDVKM. V lost 8 bases to trimming and J lost 1 base; unmatched junction nucleotides: 13. CDR3 DNA sequence: TGTGCCAGCGGCCATTCGGGGGAGGGACCCCAAGAGACCCAGTACTTC. Protein: CASGHSGEGPQETQYF.

The V call is TRBV9, the J call TRBJ2-3; 10 nucleotides line up with TRBD2. Germline V gene sequence: CDR1 SGDLS, CDR2 YYNGEE. This CDR3 region has 15 residues. The V segment lost 0 bases and the J segment 6 bases; nucleotides outside the gene matches: 4. The CDR3 loop is CASSVETSGEDTQYF. CDR3 nucleotides: TGTGCCAGCAGCGTAGAAACTAGCGGGGAGGATACGCAGTATTTT. The full variable domain, in which reference TRBV9 and TRBJ2-3 provide the parts outside the CDR3, is DSGVTQTPKHLITATGQRVTLRCSPRSGDLSVYWYQQSLDQGLQFLIQYYNGEERAKGNILERFSAQQFPDLHSELNLSSLELGDSALYFCASSVETSGEDTQYFGPGTRLTVL.

In this sample, this clone turned up once. A read error may account for a junction end that differs from germline. The chain couples TRBV29-1 to TRBJ2-5; D is ambiguous. CDR3 size: 12 residues. Per the germline V gene, CDR1 is SQVTM and CDR2 is ANQGSEA. CDR3 residues: CSVIMYQEAQYF. DNA of the CDR3: TGCAGCGTTATTATGTACCAAGAGGCCCAGTACTTC.

The chain is built from TRBV10-1 and TRBJ2-1; D might be TRBD2 (5 bases). V gave up 0 bases and J gave up 7 bases, with 7 bases separating them. The CDR3 spans 13 residues. Germline loops: CDR1 WNHNN, CDR2 SYGVQD (reference sequence). CDR3 residues: CASSESGRNEQFF. For the CDR3, the DNA is TGCGCCAGCAGTGAGTCGGGGAGAAATGAGCAGTTCTTC.

This clone has a single count. The chain uses TRBV7-7 and TRBJ2-1, with D unclear. Germline CDR1 and CDR2: SSHAT and FNYEAQ (reference sequence). The CDR3 extends over 13 amino acids. V shed 1 base and J shed 11 bases, with 12 bases lying between them. The DNA of the CDR3 is TGTGCCAGCAGCTTAGGGCTTCCGCAAAAGCAGTTCTTC. This encodes CASSLGLPQKQFF.

This chain joins TRBV7-2 and TRBJ2-2; D is perhaps TRBD2 (6 bases). CDR1 SGHTA and CDR2 FQGNSA come from the germline V gene. This CDR3 has 14 amino acids. V was cut by 1 base and J by 6 bases, with 9 bases left in between. The CDR3 spells CASSLVGTAGELFF. For the CDR3, the DNA is TGTGCCAGCAGCTTAGTAGGGACTGCCGGGGAGCTGTTTTTT.

J is TRBJ1-1 and V is TRBV28; 7 nucleotides match TRBD1. V lost 7 bases to trimming and J lost 0 bases; unmatched junction nucleotides: 11. CDR1 and CDR2 (germline): MDHEN, SYDVKM. This CDR3 region has 16 residues. The DNA of the CDR3 is TGTGCCAGCACCTCCTCAGGGGGAGGTATGAACACTGAAGCTTTCTTT. Translated, it gives CASTSSGGGMNTEAFF.

This clone appeared a few times. The chain recombines TRBV29-1 with TRBJ1-6, with 9 positions matching TRBD1. Germline CDR1 and CDR2: SQVTM and ANQGSEA. V shed 4 bases, J shed 8 bases, and the junction held 0 bases outside the gene matches. The CDR3 is 12 residues long. The CDR3 bases are TGCAGCGTTGGGGACAGGGATTCACCCCTCCACTTT. Protein product: CSVGDRDSPLHF.

This clone was detected once. This chain uses TRBV28 with TRBJ2-3; 8 nucleotides match TRBD2. After removal of 7 bases from V and 0 bases from J, the junction contained 12 bases not matched to a gene. The CDR3 loop spans 17 amino acids. The V gene's germline CDR1 is MDHEN and CDR2 SYDVKM. CDR3 in DNA: TGTGCCAGCACCGGTCCTCGTGCTAGCGGGAGCACAGATACGCAGTATTTT. It encodes CASTGPRASGSTDTQYF.

The chain uses TRBV2 and TRBJ2-7, with D perhaps TRBD1 (5 bases). V lost 7 bases and J 2 bases, leaving 15 bases between the germline ends. Germline values: CDR1 SNHLY, CDR2 FYNNEI. The CDR3 loop spans 14 amino acids. The CDR3 sequence: CASNPQGVPYEQYF. In nucleotides, the CDR3 is TGTGCCAGCAATCCCCAAGGGGTCCCCTACGAGCAGTACTTC.

This chain joins TRBV9 and TRBJ2-3; 12 bases agree with TRBD2. The CDR3 length is 14 residues. Trimming cost V 3 bases and J 9 bases; bases outside gene matches: 5. Germline-derived CDR1 and CDR2 are SGDLS and YYNGEE. The CDR3 nucleotides are TGTGCCAGCAGCGCGACTAGCGGGAGAGACACGCAGTATTTT. Its protein product is CASSATSGRDTQYF.

The chain recombines TRBV27 with TRBJ2-7, with D possibly TRBD1 on 5 matching bases. From germline, CDR1 is MNHEY and CDR2 SMNVEV (reference sequence). V was clipped by 6 bases and J by 4 bases, with 19 bases between them. The CDR3 is made up of 15 amino acids. The CDR3 sequence: CASSAAAAGKYEQYF. The CDR3 coding sequence is TGTGCCAGCAGCGCGGCCGCGGCAGGGAAGTACGAGCAGTACTTC.

This clone came up a few times. CDR3 sequence reads: CAWSVPGLAGGLETQYF. In DNA, the CDR3 is TGTGCCTGGAGTGTACCTGGACTAGCGGGAGGACTGGAGACCCAGTACTTC. The chain joins TRBV30 to TRBJ2-5; 14 bases map to TRBD2. This CDR3 region has 17 residues. Germline-derived CDR1 and CDR2 are GTSNPN and SVGIG (reference sequence). Trimming took 0 bases from V and 5 from J; bases not matched to a gene: 8. The whole variable domain, filled in from reference TRBV30 and TRBJ2-5, reads SQTIHQWPATLVQPVGSPLSLECTVEGTSNPNLYWYRQAAGRGLQLLFYSVGIGQISSEVPQNLSASRPQDRQFILSSKKLLLSDSGFYLCAWSVPGLAGGLETQYFGPGTRLLVL.

V usage is TRBV7-2 and J usage is TRBJ1-4, with D possibly TRBD1 on 6 matching bases. V was trimmed by 2 bases and J by 3 bases, leaving 16 bases between them. This CDR3 spans 17 amino acids. Germline loops: CDR1 SGHTA, CDR2 FQGNSA. CDR3 in amino acids: CASSLTSAGVPNEKLFF. The DNA for the CDR3 is TGTGCCAGCAGCTTAACCTCGGCAGGGGTCCCTAATGAAAAACTGTTTTTT.

The chain recombines TRBV5-1 with TRBJ2-3; TRBD2 agrees at 7 bases. The germline V gene has CDR1 SGHRS and CDR2 YFSETQ. V trimming: 0 bases; J trimming: 2 bases; junction bases outside the gene matches: 6. The CDR3 is 16 residues long. DNA of the CDR3: TGCGCCAGCAGCTTGGGTAGCGGGCCAAACACAGATACGCAGTATTTT. This sequence encodes CASSLGSGPNTDTQYF.

The table lists this clone with a count of one. V usage is TRBV19 and J usage is TRBJ1-2; unclear D gene. The CDR3 length is 14 residues. Trimming removed 5 bases from V and 8 bases from J, with 18 bases in between. The germline CDR1 and CDR2 sequences are LNHDA and SQIVND (reference sequence). CDR3 loop: CASSVQDLGGGYTF. The CDR3 DNA is TGTGCCAGTAGTGTCCAGGACCTCGGAGGCGGCTACACCTTC.

As DNA, the CDR3 is TGTGCCAGCAGTTCACAGGGATATGGCTACACCTTC. Translation gives CASSSQGYGYTF. The rearrangement links TRBV2 to TRBJ1-2; D may be TRBD1 (6 bases). The CDR3 is 12 amino acids. V gave up 5 bases and J gave up 5 bases, with 9 bases separating them. From germline, CDR1 is SNHLY and CDR2 FYNNEI.

J is TRBJ1-2 and V is TRBV30, with D hard to call. Trimming took off 0 bases at V and 4 bases at J, with 6 bases between the two ends. CDR3 length: 12 residues. The germline V gene has CDR1 GTSNPN and CDR2 SVGIG (reference sequence). For the CDR3, the DNA is TGTGCCTGGAGTGTATCGTCCTATGGCTACACCTTC. Translation: CAWSVSSYGYTF.